This T cell receptor (beta chain) was sequenced in a study of T cell clonality in common variable immunodeficiency. TCRdb's table, derived via immunoSEQ multiplex PCR, lists solely in-frame clones and lacks some. The record shows about 15,000 clones for this sample, with no singletons present. As concerns this clone: What it binds is unknown. The CDR3 end falls 3 residues outside the read, so it is completed with the germline J gene.

V shed 5 bases and J shed 0 bases, with 9 bases lying between them. The CDR3 contains 14 residues. Looked up from germline, CDR1 is SGHTA and CDR2 is FQGNSA. Study conclusions and caveats: CVID subjects showed higher TCRbeta clonality than healthy controls. The cause of increased CVID clonality remains unclear without subpopulation sequencing. Fewer deletions and N-nucleotide insertions were reportedly seen in common variable immunodeficiency TCR beta sequences.

Most patients and controls had Caucasian heritage. No CVID subject was ill or on immunomodulatory drugs when sampled. The genes are TRBV7-2 and TRBJ2-3; weak D call: TRBD2 (6 bases). Material: peripheral blood mononuclear cells. This clonotype originated in a human donor with common variable immunodeficiency. The part of the CDR3 DNA that was read is TGTGCCAGCAGCCCAGGGAGGAGCACAGATACG. This gives the protein CASSPGRSTDT. The whole CDR3 protein is CASSPGRSTDTQYF.